The following is a T cell receptor beta chain sequence with its context. Its antigen is unidentified. These data come from a study of OX40 agonist ivuxolimab in advanced cancers. Study-wide context: Among those enrolled, mean age was around 55 years (range roughly 20 to 85) and about 79% were male.

TCRdb's copy holds only in-frame clones and misses some; the assay was immunoSEQ multiplex PCR. The sample has 100,000 or so clones, roughly nine tenths seen once; the top ten hold about 0.8%. General study findings and limits: Mean expanded clone counts were higher in CD8+ than CD4+ T cells. Which antigen the expanded peripheral T cells recognized is unknown.

Germline V CDR1 and CDR2: MNHEY, SVGAGI. V was pared by 0 bases and J by 8 bases, with 16 bases between. The CDR3 is 16 residues long. Sequences were derived from CD4+ or CD8+ T cells sorted from blood, sampled in a trial of the OX40 agonist ivuxolimab. The rearrangement links TRBV6-5 to TRBJ1-4; D remains ambiguous. The TCR originated in an adult with an advanced solid tumor such as melanoma, head and neck, liver or kidney cancer. The CDR3 region has the DNA TGTGCCAGCAGTTACTCGAATATGGGCCCGCGGGAAAAACTGTTTTTT. Protein product: CASSYSNMGPREKLFF.